A selection of T cell receptor beta chains follows, all from one sample in a study of cytomegalovirus exposure and HLA in healthy donors. Clones were read by immunoSEQ multiplex PCR, and TCRdb kept only the in-frame ones, dropping some. The sample gives 200,000 or so clones, roughly 80% of which show up once; approximately 2.9% is in the top ten. The material sequenced was PBMCs. Source of these receptors: a man aged 25 to 40 in good health and CMV-seronegative. CDR3s include the opening cysteine and the closing phenylalanine or tryptophan. A D gene is named only where the DNA matches it firmly. Expanded clones are given a class, and other clones once, few, many or no size at all.

d_call	v_call	j_call	clone_size	cdr3_nt	cdr3_aa
TRBD2	TRBV7-2	TRBJ2-1	-	TGTGCCAGCAGCTACTTCCCGGGAGGGGCGTACAATGAGCAGTTCTTC	CASSYFPGGAYNEQFF
-	TRBV5-8	TRBJ2-3	-	TGTGCCAGCAGCTTGGGACAGAGCCAGCAGTATTTT	CASSLGQSQQYF
-	TRBV5-1	TRBJ2-2	-	TGCGCCAGCAGCTTAGCCAGAGGGAACACCGGGGAGCTGTTTTTT	CASSLARGNTGELFF
TRBD2	TRBV7-3	TRBJ2-3	-	TGTGCCAGCAGCTTAAATCGAGCGGGGGGGCAAGATACGCAGTATTTT	CASSLNRAGGQDTQYF
TRBD2	TRBV9	TRBJ2-3	few	TGTGCCAGCAGCGTAGAAGCGGGGGATAGGGCAGATACGCAGTATTTT	CASSVEAGDRADTQYF
-	TRBV6-5	TRBJ2-7	-	TGTGCCAGCGCTCAGAACTCCTACGAGCAGTACTTC	CASAQNSYEQYF
TRBD2	TRBV7-2	TRBJ2-3	-	TGTGCCAGCAGCTTAGACGGTGGCGGGGGGGTTGCAGATACGCAGTATTTT	CASSLDGGGGVADTQYF
TRBD1	TRBV19	TRBJ1-2	once	TGTGCCAGTACCCTGGACAGGGGGGCGGCCGGCTATGGCTACACCTTC	CASTLDRGAAGYGYTF
TRBD2	TRBV4-2	TRBJ2-7	-	TGTGCCAGCAGCCAAGGGACTAGCGGGGGGAGCTCCTACGAGCAGTACTTC	CASSQGTSGGSSYEQYF
TRBD1	TRBV6-6	TRBJ1-2	-	TGTGCCAGCAGTTACCGAGGACAGGGGGAGTGGGGCTACACCTTC	CASSYRGQGEWGYTF
TRBD2	TRBV5-1	TRBJ2-7	once	TGCGCCAGCAGCTTCTTAGCGGGGGGGAGCTACGAGCAGTACTTC	CASSFLAGGSYEQYF
-	TRBV19	TRBJ1-3	-	TGTGCCAGTAGTATAGATGCAGGCTCTGGAAACACCATATATTTT	CASSIDAGSGNTIYF
TRBD2	TRBV28	TRBJ2-5	-	TGTGCCAGCAGTCGGACTAGCGGGGGGCCACGAGAGACCCAGTACTTC	CASSRTSGGPRETQYF
TRBD1	TRBV11-2	TRBJ1-1	few	TGTGCCAGCAGCTTAGATCCAGGGGGCTCTACTGAAGCTTTCTTT	CASSLDPGGSTEAFF
-	TRBV4-2	TRBJ1-5	-	TGTGCCAGCAGCCGACCGACGGGGGTGGATCAGCCCCAGCATTTT	CASSRPTGVDQPQHF
-	TRBV10-1	TRBJ2-2	-	TGCGCCAGCAGTGGGCAGGTCCCCGGGGAGCTGTTTTTT	CASSGQVPGELFF
-	TRBV4-1	TRBJ2-7	-	TGCGCCAGCAGCCCGGTAGGACAGAGCTCCTACGAGCAGTACTTC	CASSPVGQSSYEQYF
-	TRBV28	TRBJ1-3	-	TGTGCCAGCGCCAGGGGTGGAAACACCATATATTTT	CASARGGNTIYF
-	TRBV29-1	TRBJ2-5	few	TGCAGCGGGGGGGAACTGAGGGAGACCCAGTACTTC	CSGGELRETQYF
TRBD2	TRBV5-1	TRBJ2-7	-	TGCGCCAGCAGCCCTACGGGGGGGTCTTACGAGCAGTACTTC	CASSPTGGSYEQYF
-	TRBV6-5	TRBJ2-1	-	TGTGCCAGCAGTTACTTCCGAGGGAATGAGCAGTTCTTC	CASSYFRGNEQFF
-	TRBV6-6	TRBJ2-3	-	TGTGCCAGCAGCTCCCAGGGCAAAAACACAGATACGCAGTATTTT	CASSSQGKNTDTQYF
TRBD1	TRBV28	TRBJ1-6	once	TGTGCCAGCAGCCGGGGGACAGGGAGAAGGTCACCCCTCCACTTT	CASSRGTGRRSPLHF
-	TRBV9	TRBJ2-3	-	TGTGCCAGCAGCGTAGGAGGCGGGGTGGGCACAGATACGCAGTATTTT	CASSVGGGVGTDTQYF
-	TRBV25-1	TRBJ1-1	few	TGTGCCAGCAGTAAACACGGGACACCTAACACTGAAGCTTTCTTT	CASSKHGTPNTEAFF
-	TRBV7-3	TRBJ1-1	-	TGTGCCAGCAGCCTTCAGGGTCCCAACACTGAAGCTTTCTTT	CASSLQGPNTEAFF
-	TRBV7-2	TRBJ1-2	-	TGTGCCAGCAGCTTGACAGACTATGGCTACACCTTC	CASSLTDYGYTF
TRBD2	TRBV27	TRBJ2-1	-	TGTGCCAGCCAAAAACTAGCGGGGGGACCGAGAGAGCAGTTCTTC	CASQKLAGGPREQFF
-	TRBV5-1	TRBJ2-2	once	TGCGCCAGCAGCTTTGGAGATATTAGCGGGGAGCTGTTTTTT	CASSFGDISGELFF
TRBD2	TRBV5-4	TRBJ2-5	-	TGTGCCAGCAGCTTGGGGCTAGCGGGGGGCCGGTACCAAGAGACCCAGTACTTC	CASSLGLAGGRYQETQYF
TRBD1	TRBV7-9	TRBJ2-7	-	TGTGCCAGCAGCTTAGAGCTCCGGACAGGACGTTTTAGGGAGCAGTACTTC	CASSLELRTGRFREQYF